The source of this T cell receptor beta chain is a study of T cell responses to AZD1222 COVID-19 vaccine. To note about this clone: Its antigen is currently unknown.

Produced via immunoSEQ multiplex PCR; TCRdb's table is partial and in-frame only. The data contain roughly 100,000 clones, 70% to 90% of them seen just once; the ten biggest clones take up over 8%. V shed 3 bases and J 3 bases; nucleotides not matched to a gene: 10. This CDR3 region has 17 residues. The germline V gene encodes CDR1 SGHTA and CDR2 FQGTGA. Study-wide results and limits: It should be noted that donors were predominantly white British and more often female, and clonal diversity was possibly underestimated. It was only a handful of AZD1222 recipients who were seropositive at baseline. Regions 160-218 and 743-854 dominated among vaccine-associated CD4 TCRs spanning spike. Nearly half of spike-specific TCRs reportedly go after variant regions that carry no mutations.

Sequenced here: peripheral blood, sampled on day 0 of AZD1222 vaccination. The rearrangement joins TRBV7-3 to TRBJ2-1; TRBD2 matches 8 bases. The source of this sequence is an adult in good health. The CDR3 region has the DNA TGTGCCAGCAGCTTCGATCCAGCGGGAGTCCTCTACAATGAGCAGTTCTTC. Amino acids: CASSFDPAGVLYNEQFF.